The next 7 T cell receptor beta chains were all read from a single sample in a study of CD8+CD57+ T cells in acquired aplastic anemia. Genomic DNA, the template, was used for profiling of the TCR beta VDJ and CDR3. One entry per CDR3 protein, called by TCRdb with MiXCR from the reads. In the table there are roughly 200,000 distinct CDR3 sequences, around 63% of which are singletons. Individuals selected for sequencing had exhibited CD8+CD57+ cell expansion on flow cytometry. The sequenced sample consisted of sorted CD4+, CD8+, or CD8+CD57+ T cells (not recorded which) from PBMCs. Receptors originate from a human donor with aplastic anemia.

This clonotype was counted ten times or more. The chain has TRBV5-1 and TRBJ1-5; D is perhaps TRBD1 (5 bases). With 1 base removed from V and 2 bases from J, the gap between germline ends came to 10 bases. Germline-derived CDR1 and CDR2 are SGHRS and YFSETQ. This CDR3 contains 15 residues. This CDR3 is CASSLTGTGNQPQHF. As DNA, the CDR3 is TGCGCCAGCAGCTTGACAGGAACGGGCAATCAGCCCCAGCATTTT.

This clonotype appeared once. The J gene is TRBJ1-2, the V gene TRBV7-8; D is ambiguous. CDR3 length: 16 residues. Trimming removed 5 bases from V and 4 bases from J, with 20 bases in between. Germline CDR1 and CDR2: SGHVS and FQNEAQ. The DNA of the CDR3 is TGTGCCAGCAGCACCCCCGACGGAACCGCCTTCTATGGCTACACCTTC. Its protein product is CASSTPDGTAFYGYTF.

This clonotype came up many times. CDR3 in DNA: TGTGCCAGCAGTTATAGTTTGGCCTACAATGAGCAGTTCTTC. Translating gives CASSYSLAYNEQFF. The chain couples TRBV6-2 or TRBV6-3 to TRBJ2-1, with D hard to call. CDR3 length equals 14 residues. V shed 3 bases and J shed 2 bases, with 8 bases lying between them. Germline CDR1 is MNHEY and CDR2 is SVGEGT.

This clonotype was observed at least ten times. The V and J genes are TRBV10-2 and TRBJ2-5, with TRBD2 matching 11 bases. V lost 5 bases and J lost 4; bases outside the gene matches: 3. The CDR3 extends over 14 amino acids. Germline V gene data show CDR1 as WSHSY and CDR2 as SAAADI. The CDR3 coding sequence is TGCGCCAGCAGTCCGACTAGCGGGGCAGAGACCCAGTACTTC. It codes for CASSPTSGAETQYF.

This clonotype was counted only a few times. This chain uses TRBV20-1 with TRBJ1-1; the D is unclear. Germline-derived CDR1 and CDR2 are DFQATT and SNEGSKA (reference sequence). The CDR3 contains 10 residues. The ends were cut back, 6 bases at V and 5 bases at J, with 7 bases in the middle. The CDR3 protein is CSAGGTEAFF. The CDR3 DNA reads as TGCAGTGCGGGTGGGACTGAAGCTTTCTTT.

A single count supports this clonotype. This chain joins TRBV7-9 and TRBJ2-3; a possible D gene is TRBD2 (6 bases). Deletions cut 2 bases from V and 2 bases from J, with 11 bases between. Germline V gene sequence: CDR1 SEHNR, CDR2 FQNEAQ (reference sequence). There are 15 residues in the CDR3. CDR3 sequence: CASSLLERATDTQYF. In DNA, the CDR3 is TGTGCCAGCAGCTTATTGGAGCGGGCCACAGATACGCAGTATTTT.

This chain links TRBV24-1 with TRBJ1-4; D is unclear. CDR3 length: 13 amino acids. CDR1 and CDR2 (germline): KGHDR, SFDVKD. The V end was cut by 4 bases, the J end by 4 bases, with 6 bases between. The CDR3 protein is CATSEPGNEKLFF. The CDR3 DNA reads as TGTGCCACCAGTGAACCGGGTAATGAAAAACTGTTTTTT.